The rows below give T cell receptor beta chains drawn from one sample of a study of spatial heterogeneity in lung cancer. One entry per CDR3 protein results from TCRdb running MiXCR on the 5' RACE reads. This sample yields some 85,000 distinct CDR3 sequences, of which around 21% are seen a single time; roughly 6.2% belongs to the top ten. This specimen was PBMCs, taken at surgery. All receptors come from a male donor with early-stage non-small cell lung cancer. The CDR3 runs from the conserved cysteine through the conserved F or W. The D gene is left open where the match is weak. Where a row states a size, it is once, few, many or the class of an expanded clone; other rows omit it.

>NA|15|NA|TRBJ2-1|TRBV5-1
CASSPRIGSYNEQFF
TGCGCCAGCAGCCCTAGGATTGGATCCTACAATGAGCAGTTCTTC
>TRBD2|12|few|TRBJ2-7|TRBV4-3
CASSHRGGEQYF
TGCGCCAGCAGCCACCGGGGGGGCGAGCAGTACTTC
>TRBD1|17|NA|TRBJ2-3|TRBV28
CASSFSAGTGRTDTQYF
TGTGCCAGCAGTTTTTCCGCCGGGACAGGGAGGACAGATACGCAGTATTTT
>TRBD2|15|NA|TRBJ2-5|TRBV5-4
CASSLYSGGEETQYF
TGTGCCAGCAGCTTGTACTCGGGGGGAGAAGAGACCCAGTACTTC
>NA|13|few|TRBJ2-3|TRBV18
CASSLTEADTQYF
TGTGCCAGCTCCCTCACCGAGGCAGATACGCAGTATTTT
>NA|14|NA|TRBJ2-3|TRBV7-3
CASSLISPTDTQYF
TGTGCCAGCAGCTTAATCTCACCCACAGATACGCAGTATTTT
>TRBD1|15|NA|TRBJ1-2|TRBV4-1
CASSPRDRETYGYTF
TGCGCCAGCAGCCCCCGGGACAGGGAAACCTATGGCTACACCTTC
>NA|12|many|TRBJ1-2|TRBV28
CASNSGPRGWTF
TGTGCCAGCAACTCCGGCCCAAGAGGTTGGACCTTC
>TRBD1|16|NA|TRBJ2-7|TRBV19
CASSTTSVGQGYEQYF
TGTGCCAGTAGTACAACTTCAGTGGGACAGGGTTACGAGCAGTACTTC
>NA|17|few|TRBJ1-4|TRBV24-1
CATSDSLAGGLDEKLFF
TGTGCCACCAGTGATTCGCTCGCGGGGGGGTTGGATGAAAAACTGTTTTTT
>NA|15|NA|TRBJ1-5|TRBV7-2
CASSLADRTNQPQHF
TGTGCCAGCAGCTTAGCTGACAGGACCAATCAGCCCCAGCATTTT
>TRBD2|15|NA|TRBJ2-5|TRBV9
CASSVSSGIQETQYF
TGTGCCAGCAGCGTATCTAGCGGTATACAAGAGACCCAGTACTTC
>TRBD2|15|few|TRBJ2-1|TRBV9
CASSRVSGGANEQFF
TGTGCCAGCAGCCGAGTCAGCGGGGGGGCTAATGAGCAGTTCTTC
>NA|16|NA|TRBJ2-3|TRBV5-1
CASSLGEGVLSDTQYF
TGCGCCAGCAGCTTGGGTGAGGGAGTACTTTCAGATACGCAGTATTTT
>NA|14|few|TRBJ2-4|TRBV5-1
CASSFQGLGNIQYF
TGCGCCAGCAGCTTTCAGGGTTTGGGAAACATTCAGTACTTC
>NA|11|few|TRBJ2-7|TRBV28
CASSRINEQYF
TGTGCCAGCAGTCGAATTAACGAGCAGTACTTC
>NA|13|NA|TRBJ2-2|TRBV5-6
CASSSGSTGELFF
TGTGCCAGCAGCTCAGGCAGCACCGGGGAGCTGTTTTTT
>NA|16|few|TRBJ2-1|TRBV6-6
CASSYSRLEGDNEQFF
TGTGCCAGCAGTTATTCCAGACTAGAAGGAGACAATGAGCAGTTCTTC
>NA|14|NA|TRBJ2-7|TRBV20-1
CSASPRTGQREQYF
TGCAGTGCTAGCCCGAGGACGGGGCAGCGCGAGCAGTACTTC
>NA|13|many|TRBJ2-7|TRBV7-9
CASSLGAGYEQYF
TGTGCCAGCAGCTTAGGCGCCGGCTACGAGCAGTACTTC
>TRBD2|15|many|TRBJ2-5|TRBV10-2
CASSENSGTQETQYF
TGCGCCAGCAGTGAGAATAGCGGGACCCAAGAGACCCAGTACTTC
>NA|15|few|TRBJ1-4|TRBV12-3/TRBV12-4
CASSLIMGAGEKLFF
TGTGCCAGCAGTTTAATAATGGGGGCAGGTGAAAAACTGTTTTTT
>NA|12|NA|TRBJ1-1|TRBV29-1
CSVAGASTEAFF
TGCAGCGTTGCCGGGGCTTCCACTGAAGCTTTCTTT
>TRBD2|16|many|TRBJ2-3|TRBV3-1
CASSLRLAGITDTQYF
TGTGCCAGCAGCCTAAGACTAGCGGGAATCACAGATACGCAGTATTTT
>TRBD1|14|many|TRBJ1-5|TRBV11-2
CASSSTGPNQPQHF
TGTGCCAGCAGCTCGACAGGGCCAAATCAGCCCCAGCATTTT
>NA|13|NA|TRBJ2-7|TRBV4-3
CASSQDQDRRQYF
TGCGCCAGCAGCCAAGATCAAGATCGGCGGCAGTACTTC
>NA|13|many|TRBJ1-1|TRBV11-3
CASSHWREPSAFF
TGTGCCAGCAGCCATTGGCGAGAACCCTCAGCTTTCTTT
>NA|18|many|TRBJ1-2|TRBV20-1
CSARDPAPRVEANYGYTF
TGCAGTGCTAGAGATCCGGCACCTAGAGTGGAAGCTAACTATGGCTACACCTTC
>NA|12|NA|TRBJ2-5|TRBV6-2/TRBV6-3
CASSEPPKTQYF
TGTGCCAGCAGTGAGCCCCCCAAGACCCAGTACTTC
>TRBD1|12|NA|TRBJ1-1|TRBV20-1
CSASDRDTEAFF
TGCAGTGCTAGCGACAGGGACACTGAAGCTTTCTTT
>NA|13|few|TRBJ1-1|TRBV2
CASSEEGDTEAFF
TGTGCCAGCAGTGAAGAAGGTGACACTGAAGCTTTCTTT
>NA|12|NA|TRBJ2-7|TRBV29-1
CSVAKTAYEQYF
TGCAGCGTTGCTAAAACCGCTTACGAGCAGTACTTC
>TRBD1|14|NA|TRBJ2-7|TRBV6-5
CASRPGQYSYEQYF
TGTGCCAGCAGACCGGGACAGTATTCCTACGAGCAGTACTTC
>TRBD2|16|NA|TRBJ2-3|TRBV7-9
CASRALAGGSTDTQYF
TGTGCCAGCAGAGCTCTAGCGGGAGGGAGCACAGATACGCAGTATTTT
>NA|13|NA|TRBJ1-2|TRBV2
CASSEARASGYTF
TGTGCCAGCAGTGAAGCCCGCGCATCCGGCTACACCTTC
>NA|16|NA|TRBJ1-4|TRBV5-1
CASSLAESVSNEKLFF
TGCGCCAGCAGCTTGGCGGAGTCTGTGTCAAATGAAAAACTGTTTTTT
>TRBD1|14|NA|TRBJ1-1|TRBV2
CASTPQGGLTEAFF
TGTGCCAGCACCCCGCAGGGGGGCCTCACTGAAGCTTTCTTT
>NA|15|NA|TRBJ2-3|TRBV15
CATSREAPGTDTQYF
TGTGCCACCAGCAGAGAGGCGCCAGGCACAGATACGCAGTATTTT
>NA|13|many|TRBJ1-2|TRBV19
CASAGQLNYGYTF
TGTGCCAGTGCCGGACAGCTCAACTATGGCTACACCTTC
>TRBD1|14|NA|TRBJ2-5|TRBV7-2
CASSRTGAQETQYF
TGTGCCAGCAGCCGGACAGGGGCCCAAGAGACCCAGTACTTC
>NA|13|few|TRBJ1-1|TRBV4-3
CASSPSPLTEAFF
TGCGCCAGCAGCCCCAGCCCTCTCACTGAAGCTTTCTTT
>NA|11|NA|TRBJ2-1|TRBV20-1
CSASTYNEQFF
TGCAGTGCTAGTACTTACAATGAGCAGTTCTTC